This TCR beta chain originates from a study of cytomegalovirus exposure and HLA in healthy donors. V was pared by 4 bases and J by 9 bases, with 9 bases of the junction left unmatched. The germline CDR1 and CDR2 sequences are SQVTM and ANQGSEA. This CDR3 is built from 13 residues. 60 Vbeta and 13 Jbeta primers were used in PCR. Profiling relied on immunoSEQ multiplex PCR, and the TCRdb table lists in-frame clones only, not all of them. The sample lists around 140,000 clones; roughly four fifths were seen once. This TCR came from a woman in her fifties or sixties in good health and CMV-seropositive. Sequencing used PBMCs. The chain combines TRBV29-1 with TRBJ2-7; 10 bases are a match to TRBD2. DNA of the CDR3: TGCAGCGTTGCCGGACTAGCGGATGGGGGGCAGTACTTC. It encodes CSVAGLADGGQYF.